This record concerns one TCR beta chain sequence. Antigen specificity is unknown. Clones were sequenced by immunoSEQ multiplex PCR, and TCRdb holds only the in-frame ones, with some missing. The table shows some 650,000 clones, with 97% occurring only once. The germline CDR1 and CDR2 sequences are SGHNT and YYREEE (reference sequence). This CDR3 has 15 amino acids. The V segment lost 1 base and the J segment 2 bases; nucleotides outside the gene matches: 5. The data are from a study of shared clonotypes between healthy human individuals. Study-wide context: Per-donor plates numbered three CD4 naive, three CD4 memory, two CD8 naive and one CD8 memory.

Findings and limits, study-wide: Shared clonotypes: 4.5% to 5% naive CD4, about 4% naive CD8, roughly 2.4% memory CD4, under 0.5% memory CD8. In the sorted subsets, rarefaction showed sequencing was incomplete despite large depth.

The sequence derives from a woman in her twenties or thirties in good health. The genes are TRBV5-4 and TRBJ2-5; 7 nucleotides agree with TRBD1. Sequencing was performed on naive CD4+ T cells sorted from blood. Specified subset: CD45RA+ positively selected. This chain's CDR3 is CASSLPPGQQETQYF. Here the CDR3 DNA reads TGTGCCAGCAGCTTGCCCCCGGGACAGCAAGAGACCCAGTACTTC.